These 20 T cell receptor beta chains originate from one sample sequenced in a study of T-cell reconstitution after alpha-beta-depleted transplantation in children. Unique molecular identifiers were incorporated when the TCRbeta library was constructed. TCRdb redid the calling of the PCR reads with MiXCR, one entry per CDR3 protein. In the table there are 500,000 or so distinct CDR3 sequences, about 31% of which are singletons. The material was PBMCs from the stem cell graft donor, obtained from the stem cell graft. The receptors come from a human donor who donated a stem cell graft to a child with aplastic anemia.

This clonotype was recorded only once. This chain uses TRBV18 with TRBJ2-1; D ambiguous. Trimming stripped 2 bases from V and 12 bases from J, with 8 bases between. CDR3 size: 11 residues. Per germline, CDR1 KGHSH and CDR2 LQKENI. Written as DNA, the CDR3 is TGTGCCAGCTCACCAGGAGTGGTGCAGTTCTTC. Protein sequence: CASSPGVVQFF.

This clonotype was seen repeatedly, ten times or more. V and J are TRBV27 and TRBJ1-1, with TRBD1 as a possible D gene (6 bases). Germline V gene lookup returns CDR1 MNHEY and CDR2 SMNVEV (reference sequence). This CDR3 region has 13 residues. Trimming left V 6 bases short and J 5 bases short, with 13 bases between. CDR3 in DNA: TGTGCCAGCAGCCCAGGGGTAGGGACTGAAGCTTTCTTT. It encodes CASSPGVGTEAFF.

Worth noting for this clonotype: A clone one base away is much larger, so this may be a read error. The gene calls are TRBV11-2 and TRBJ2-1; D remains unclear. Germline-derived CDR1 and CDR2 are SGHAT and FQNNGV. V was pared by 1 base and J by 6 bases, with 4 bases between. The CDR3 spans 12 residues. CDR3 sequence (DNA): TGTGCCAGCAGCTTAGTTTTCAATGAGCAGTTCTTC. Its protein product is CASSLVFNEQFF.

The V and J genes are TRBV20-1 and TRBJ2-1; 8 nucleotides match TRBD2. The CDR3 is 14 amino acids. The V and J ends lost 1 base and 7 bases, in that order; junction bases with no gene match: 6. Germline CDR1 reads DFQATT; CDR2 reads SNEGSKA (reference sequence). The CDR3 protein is CSARVGTSLNEQFF. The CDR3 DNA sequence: TGCAGTGCTAGAGTAGGGACTAGTTTGAATGAGCAGTTCTTC.

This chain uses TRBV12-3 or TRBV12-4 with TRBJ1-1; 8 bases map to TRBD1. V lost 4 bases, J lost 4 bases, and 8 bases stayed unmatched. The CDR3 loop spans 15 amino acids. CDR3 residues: CASSSTGGVGTEAFF. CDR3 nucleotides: TGTGCCAGCAGTTCAACAGGGGGAGTAGGCACTGAAGCTTTCTTT.

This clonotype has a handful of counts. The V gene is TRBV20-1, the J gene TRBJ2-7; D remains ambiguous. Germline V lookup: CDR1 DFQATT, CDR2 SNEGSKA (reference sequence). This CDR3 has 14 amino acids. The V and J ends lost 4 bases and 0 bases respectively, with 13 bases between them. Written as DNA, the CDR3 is TGCAGTGCTACAGGCCGGTCGGGCTCCTACGAGCAGTACTTC. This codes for CSATGRSGSYEQYF.

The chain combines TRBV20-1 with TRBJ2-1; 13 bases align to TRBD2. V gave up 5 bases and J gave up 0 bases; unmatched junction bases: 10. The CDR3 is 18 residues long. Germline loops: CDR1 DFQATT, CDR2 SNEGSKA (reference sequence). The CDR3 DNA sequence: TGCAGTGCTTCCCCGACTAGCGGGAGGCTTCTCTCCTACAATGAGCAGTTCTTC. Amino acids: CSASPTSGRLLSYNEQFF.

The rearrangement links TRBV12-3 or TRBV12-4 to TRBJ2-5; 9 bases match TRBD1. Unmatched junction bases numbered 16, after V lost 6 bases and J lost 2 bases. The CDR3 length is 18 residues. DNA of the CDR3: TGTGCCAGCAGGGGCGGATTCGACAGGGGGGCTCGACAAGAGACCCAGTACTTC. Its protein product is CASRGGFDRGARQETQYF.

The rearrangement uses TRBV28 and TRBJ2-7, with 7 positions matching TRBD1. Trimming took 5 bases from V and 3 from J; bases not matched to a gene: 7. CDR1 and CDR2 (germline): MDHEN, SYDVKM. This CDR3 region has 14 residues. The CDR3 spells CASSRSGTVYEQYF. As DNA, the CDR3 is TGTGCCAGCAGTCGGTCCGGGACAGTCTACGAGCAGTACTTC.

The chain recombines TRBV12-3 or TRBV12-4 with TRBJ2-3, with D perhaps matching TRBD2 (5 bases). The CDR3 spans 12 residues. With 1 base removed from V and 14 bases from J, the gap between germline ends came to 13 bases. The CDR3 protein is CASSLEGVEPYF. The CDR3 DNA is TGTGCCAGCAGTTTAGAGGGAGTTGAGCCGTATTTT.

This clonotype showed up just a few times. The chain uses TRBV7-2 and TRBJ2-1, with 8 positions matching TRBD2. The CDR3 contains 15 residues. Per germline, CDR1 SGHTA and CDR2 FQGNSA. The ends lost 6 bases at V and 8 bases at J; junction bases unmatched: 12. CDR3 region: CASSPKRESLHEQFF. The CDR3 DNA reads TGTGCCAGCAGTCCTAAGCGGGAGTCTCTGCATGAGCAGTTCTTC. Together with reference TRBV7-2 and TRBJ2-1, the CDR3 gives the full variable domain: GAGVSQSPSNKVTEKGKDVELRCDPISGHTALYWYRQSLGQGLEFLIYFQGNSAPDKSGLPSDRFSAERTGGSVSTLTIQRTQQEDSAVYLCASSPKRESLHEQFFGPGTRLTVL.

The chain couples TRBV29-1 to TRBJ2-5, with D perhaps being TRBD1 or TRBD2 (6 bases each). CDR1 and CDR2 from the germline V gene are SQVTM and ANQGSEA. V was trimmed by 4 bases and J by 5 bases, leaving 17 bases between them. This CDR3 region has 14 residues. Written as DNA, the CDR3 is TGCAGCGTTGTGAGGGGGGTTGTTTCGGAGACCCAGTACTTC. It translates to CSVVRGVVSETQYF.

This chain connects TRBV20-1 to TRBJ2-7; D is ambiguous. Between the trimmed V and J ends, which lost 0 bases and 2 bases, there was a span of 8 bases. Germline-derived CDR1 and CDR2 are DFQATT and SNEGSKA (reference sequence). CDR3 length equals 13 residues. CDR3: CSARDPRTYEQYF. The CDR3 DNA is TGCAGTGCTAGAGATCCACGAACCTACGAGCAGTACTTC.

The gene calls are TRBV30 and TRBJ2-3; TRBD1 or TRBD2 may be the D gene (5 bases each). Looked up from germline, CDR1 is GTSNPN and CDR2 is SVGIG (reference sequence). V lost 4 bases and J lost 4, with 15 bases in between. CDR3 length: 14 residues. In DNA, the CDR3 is TGTGCCTGGACCGAGGGGCTAGGGCCAGATACGCAGTATTTT. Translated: CAWTEGLGPDTQYF.

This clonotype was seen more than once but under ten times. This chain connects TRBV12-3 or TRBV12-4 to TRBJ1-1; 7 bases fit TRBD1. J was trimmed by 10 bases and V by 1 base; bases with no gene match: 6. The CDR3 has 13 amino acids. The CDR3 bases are TGTGCCAGCAGTTTAGGCGAGGCAGGGGGAGCTTTCTTT. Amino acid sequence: CASSLGEAGGAFF.

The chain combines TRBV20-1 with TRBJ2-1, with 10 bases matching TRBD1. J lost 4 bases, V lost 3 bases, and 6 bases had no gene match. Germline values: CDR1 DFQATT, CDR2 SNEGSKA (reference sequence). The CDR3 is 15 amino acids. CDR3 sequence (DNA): TGCAGTGCTAGTACTCGGGACAGGGGATACAATGAGCAGTTCTTC. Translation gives CSASTRDRGYNEQFF.

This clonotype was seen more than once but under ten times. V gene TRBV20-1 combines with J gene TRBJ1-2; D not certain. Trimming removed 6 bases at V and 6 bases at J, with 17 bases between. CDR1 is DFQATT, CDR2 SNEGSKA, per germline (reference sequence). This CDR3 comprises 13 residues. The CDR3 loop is CSAPGGSGDGYTF. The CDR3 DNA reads TGCAGTGCCCCGGGAGGGAGCGGGGATGGCTACACCTTC.

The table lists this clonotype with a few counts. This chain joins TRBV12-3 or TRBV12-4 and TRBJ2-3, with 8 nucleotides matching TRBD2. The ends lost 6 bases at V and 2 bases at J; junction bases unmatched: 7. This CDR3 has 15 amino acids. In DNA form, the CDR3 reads TGTGCCAGCAGATCGATAGCGGGGCTCACAGATACGCAGTATTTT. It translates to CASRSIAGLTDTQYF.

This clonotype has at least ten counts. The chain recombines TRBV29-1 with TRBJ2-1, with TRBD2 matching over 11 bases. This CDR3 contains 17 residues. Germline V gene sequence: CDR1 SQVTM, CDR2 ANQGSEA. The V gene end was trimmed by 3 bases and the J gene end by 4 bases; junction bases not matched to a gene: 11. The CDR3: CSVEASGRPGWYNEQFF. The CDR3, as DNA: TGCAGCGTTGAGGCTAGCGGGAGGCCGGGATGGTACAATGAGCAGTTCTTC.

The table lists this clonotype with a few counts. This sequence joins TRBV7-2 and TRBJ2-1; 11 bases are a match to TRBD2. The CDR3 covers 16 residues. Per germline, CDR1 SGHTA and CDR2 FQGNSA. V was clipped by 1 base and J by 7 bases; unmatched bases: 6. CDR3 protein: CASSLVASGGTNEQFF. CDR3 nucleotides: TGTGCCAGCAGCTTAGTAGCTAGCGGGGGGACAAATGAGCAGTTCTTC.